Below, 30 T cell receptor beta chains from the same sample are listed, as sequenced in a study of control samples from healthy donors and cancer patients. The method was immunoSEQ multiplex PCR; TCRdb's version includes in-frame clones alone and lacks a portion of them. The sample lists over 120,000 clones, roughly 94% occurring once. Input material: PBMCs. The receptor source for this set is a man in his sixties with colorectal cancer.

J is TRBJ1-5 and V is TRBV27; D not certain. The V and J ends lost 3 bases and 6 bases respectively, with 12 bases between them. CDR1 MNHEY and CDR2 SMNVEV come from the germline V gene (reference sequence). The CDR3 spans 14 residues. CDR3 DNA sequence: TGTGCCAGCAGTTTCGTTGGTCCCACTCAGCCCCAGCATTTT. Protein sequence: CASSFVGPTQPQHF.

The table lists this clone with a few counts. V usage is TRBV18 and J usage is TRBJ1-5, with a possible D match to TRBD1 (5 bases). Trimming pared 6 bases from V and 0 bases from J, leaving 12 bases between. Germline V gene data show CDR1 as KGHSH and CDR2 as LQKENI. The CDR3 is 15 amino acids. As DNA, the CDR3 is TGTGCCAGCTCGGCCAGGGTAGATAGCAATCAGCCCCAGCATTTT. Its translation: CASSARVDSNQPQHF.

The J gene is TRBJ2-3, the V gene TRBV19, with TRBD2 matching over 7 bases. After removal of 5 bases from V and 4 bases from J, the junction contained 15 bases not matched to a gene. The CDR3 is made up of 17 amino acids. CDR1 is LNHDA, CDR2 SQIVND, per germline (reference sequence). CDR3: CASSSRLADSTPDTQYF. The CDR3 nucleotides read TGTGCCAGTAGTTCGCGCCTAGCGGACTCCACCCCAGATACGCAGTATTTT.

V and J are TRBV3-1 (or the pseudogene TRBV3-2) and TRBJ2-7; no firm D call. CDR3 length equals 13 residues. V was pared by 1 base and J by 3 bases, with 7 bases between. CDR1 and CDR2 (germline): LGHDT, YNNKEL (reference sequence). The CDR3 loop is CASSQASFYEQYF. CDR3 sequence (DNA): TGTGCCAGCAGCCAAGCCTCTTTCTACGAGCAGTACTTC.

This rearrangement joins TRBV4-1 to TRBJ2-7, with 7 bases matching TRBD1. V trimming: 1 base; J trimming: 2 bases; junction bases outside the gene matches: 5. Germline V gene lookup returns CDR1 MGHRA and CDR2 YSYEKL. This CDR3 has 15 residues. The CDR3 bases are TGCGCCAGCAGCCAAGCCAGGACAGGTGCCTACGAGCAGTACTTC. Its translation: CASSQARTGAYEQYF.

The chain employs TRBV27 and TRBJ1-4; the D is unclear. The CDR3 runs 15 residues. V dropped 5 bases and J dropped 6 bases, with 16 bases sitting between them. CDR1 and CDR2 from the germline V gene are MNHEY and SMNVEV (reference sequence). DNA of the CDR3: TGTGCCAGCAGTCCCCGGAGGGATCCGTATGAAAAACTGTTTTTT. It yields the protein CASSPRRDPYEKLFF.

The gene calls are TRBV4-1 and TRBJ2-5, with 10 bases matching TRBD2. Germline V gene sequence: CDR1 MGHRA, CDR2 YSYEKL. The CDR3 runs to 15 residues. The J segment lost 4 bases and the V segment lost 3 bases, leaving 5 bases of the junction unmatched. The DNA of the CDR3 is TGCGCCAGCAGCCAGAGCGGGGGGGTCGGAGAGACCCAGTACTTC. This sequence encodes CASSQSGGVGETQYF.

J is TRBJ2-2 and V is TRBV7-8; D unclear. V lost 3 bases and J 5 bases, leaving 10 bases between the germline ends. Germline CDR1 and CDR2: SGHVS and FQNEAQ. The CDR3 has 14 amino acids. CDR3 DNA sequence: TGTGCCAGCAGCTTTGGGGAACCTACCGGGGAGCTGTTTTTT. Encoded protein: CASSFGEPTGELFF. The full variable domain, in which reference TRBV7-8 and TRBJ2-2 provide the parts outside the CDR3, is GAGVSQSPRYKVAKRGQDVALRCDPISGHVSLFWYQQALGQGPEFLTYFQNEAQLDKSGLPSDRFFAERPEGSVSTLKIQRTQQEDSAVYLCASSFGEPTGELFFGEGSRLTVL.

This chain joins TRBV7-2 and TRBJ2-3; 10 nucleotides align to TRBD2. Trimming at V came to 6 bases and at J to 2 bases, leaving 5 bases not matched to a gene. CDR1 and CDR2 (germline): SGHTA, FQGNSA. The CDR3 has 15 amino acids. CDR3 residues: CASRQAGGFTDTQYF. For the CDR3, the DNA is TGTGCCAGCAGGCAAGCGGGGGGGTTCACAGATACGCAGTATTTT.

The chain employs TRBV6-5 and TRBJ2-7; no firm D call. Trimming shortened V by 6 bases and J by 3 bases, and 6 bases separated the two germline ends. CDR3 length: 11 residues. Germline V CDR1 and CDR2: MNHEY, SVGAGI. CDR3 sequence: CASSLFYEQYF. The CDR3 DNA is TGTGCCAGCAGCCTTTTCTACGAGCAGTACTTC.

This chain connects TRBV11-2 to TRBJ2-4; D remains ambiguous. Germline assignment: CDR1 SGHAT and CDR2 FQNNGV. Trimming left V 5 bases short and J 2 bases short, with 10 bases between. The CDR3 runs 14 residues. This chain's CDR3 is CASSLAGPKNIQYF. The CDR3 DNA sequence: TGTGCCAGCAGCCTCGCCGGGCCCAAAAACATTCAGTACTTC. Using reference TRBV11-2 and TRBJ2-4 for the parts outside the CDR3, the full variable domain is EAGVAQSPRYKIIEKRQSVAFWCNPISGHATLYWYQQILGQGPKLLIQFQNNGVVDDSQLPKDRFSAERLKGVDSTLKIQPAKLEDSAVYLCASSLAGPKNIQYFGAGTRLSVL.

The J gene is TRBJ2-7, the V gene TRBV5-6; D call uncertain. Trimming left V 4 bases short and J 2 bases short, with 10 bases between. Germline V gene lookup returns CDR1 SGHDT and CDR2 YYEEEE. This CDR3 is built from 13 residues. Here the CDR3 reads CASSLRAPYEQYF. In nucleotides, the CDR3 is TGTGCCAGCAGCCTAAGAGCACCCTACGAGCAGTACTTC.

This chain connects TRBV10-3 to TRBJ1-2; D is possibly TRBD1 (5 bases). Trimming removed 2 bases at V and 2 bases at J, with 12 bases between. Germline CDR1 ENHRY, CDR2 SYGVKD. The CDR3 length is 15 residues. In DNA form, the CDR3 reads TGTGCCATCAGTGAGGGCCCAGGGAGGAACTATGGCTACACCTTC. Amino acids: CAISEGPGRNYGYTF.

CDR3 in amino acids: CASRKGGGTEAFF. The DNA of the CDR3 is TGTGCCAGCAGGAAAGGGGGAGGAACTGAAGCTTTCTTT. This chain uses TRBV6-5 with TRBJ1-1, with D possibly TRBD1 on 6 matching bases. Germline V gives CDR1 MNHEY, CDR2 SVGAGI. The CDR3 runs to 13 residues. V gave up 6 bases and J gave up 5 bases, with 13 bases separating them.

The chain is built from TRBV6-5 and TRBJ1-5; D perhaps matches TRBD1 (5 bases). V was clipped by 8 bases and J by 7 bases, with 15 bases between them. The CDR3 has 13 amino acids. Looked up from germline, CDR1 is MNHEY and CDR2 is SVGAGI. DNA of the CDR3: TGTGCCAGCTCTGCGCAGGGTTTGCAGCCCCAGCATTTT. Its translation: CASSAQGLQPQHF.

V and J are TRBV30 and TRBJ1-2, with 8 bases fitting TRBD1. The V and J ends lost 3 bases and 1 base, in that order; junction bases with no gene match: 10. This CDR3 contains 16 residues. Looked up from germline, CDR1 is GTSNPN and CDR2 is SVGIG (reference sequence). The CDR3 here is CAWSPAQGAYNYGYTF. The CDR3 DNA sequence: TGTGCCTGGAGCCCCGCCCAGGGGGCATATAACTATGGCTACACCTTC.

This CDR3 reads CASSIQGAIGNSPLHF. CDR3 sequence (DNA): TGTGCCAGTAGCATTCAGGGGGCTATAGGGAATTCACCCCTCCACTTT. This chain connects TRBV19 to TRBJ1-6; 8 nucleotides line up with TRBD1. This CDR3 spans 16 amino acids. Germline CDR1 reads LNHDA; CDR2 reads SQIVND (reference sequence). V gave up 6 bases and J gave up 7 bases; unmatched junction bases: 11.

This clone came up a few times. The chain is built from TRBV9 and TRBJ2-2; D is undetermined. Germline V gene lookup returns CDR1 SGDLS and CDR2 YYNGEE. Trimming took 1 base from V and 2 from J, leaving 15 bases between them. The CDR3 runs 17 residues. The CDR3 here is CASSVPKDGINTGELFF. CDR3 bases: TGTGCCAGCAGCGTACCCAAGGACGGCATTAACACCGGGGAGCTGTTTTTT.

J is TRBJ1-1 and V is TRBV19; unclear D gene. Germline V gene lookup returns CDR1 LNHDA and CDR2 SQIVND (reference sequence). The CDR3 loop spans 13 amino acids. The ends were cut back, 3 bases at V and 1 base at J, with 6 bases in the middle. Written as DNA, the CDR3 is TGTGCCAGTAGTATGAGAAAGAACACTGAAGCTTTCTTT. Its translation: CASSMRKNTEAFF.

The gene calls are TRBV9 and TRBJ2-1; D is possibly TRBD2 (5 bases). This CDR3 contains 15 residues. The V gene's germline CDR1 is SGDLS and CDR2 YYNGEE. V was pared by 4 bases and J by 5 bases, with 16 bases between. The CDR3 DNA sequence: TGTGCCAGCAGCCCCCCTGGCGGGCGAAACAATGAGCAGTTCTTC. Translation gives CASSPPGGRNNEQFF.

This chain uses TRBV5-1 with TRBJ1-1; no reliable D call. CDR3 length: 15 residues. V lost 0 bases, J lost 1 base, and 10 bases lay in between. Germline loops: CDR1 SGHRS, CDR2 YFSETQ. CDR3 sequence reads: CASSLDRGGNTEAFF. Here the CDR3 DNA reads TGCGCCAGCAGCTTGGACCGGGGAGGGAACACTGAAGCTTTCTTT.

The chain joins TRBV25-1 to TRBJ1-2; TRBD1 agrees at 7 bases. There are 14 residues in the CDR3. Germline V gene data show CDR1 as MGHDK and CDR2 as SYGVNS. Unmatched junction bases numbered 10, after V lost 8 bases and J lost 4 bases. The CDR3 sequence: CASSEWGDSYGYTF. Here the CDR3 DNA reads TGTGCCAGCTCTGAATGGGGGGACAGCTATGGCTACACCTTC.

The chain uses TRBV7-9 and TRBJ1-2; TRBD1 is a possible D gene (5 bases). Germline CDR1 and CDR2: SEHNR and FQNEAQ (reference sequence). Trimming shortened V by 5 bases and J by 2 bases, and 15 bases separated the two germline ends. This CDR3 comprises 15 residues. The CDR3 nucleotides are TGTGCCAGCAGCCCCAGGGTTTTAGGGAACTATGGCTACACCTTC. Translated: CASSPRVLGNYGYTF.

This clone was counted a single time. The CDR3 sequence: CASSLLPSYEQYF. Written as DNA, the CDR3 is TGTGCCAGCAGTTTATTGCCGAGCTACGAGCAGTACTTC. This sequence joins TRBV27 and TRBJ2-7, with D unresolved. The CDR3 consists of 13 residues. Trimming shortened V by 1 base and J by 3 bases, and 7 bases separated the two germline ends. Germline V gene sequence: CDR1 MNHEY, CDR2 SMNVEV (reference sequence).

CDR3: CASSVRGAGNSPLHF. In DNA, the CDR3 is TGTGCCAGCAGCGTCAGGGGCGCGGGTAATTCACCCCTCCACTTT. The chain employs TRBV7-6 and TRBJ1-6, with D perhaps matching TRBD1 (6 bases). This CDR3 contains 15 residues. Trimming took 5 bases from V and 6 from J, leaving 14 bases between them. Germline V CDR1 and CDR2: SGHVS, FNYEAQ. Looking up the rest from reference TRBV7-6 and TRBJ1-6 gives the full variable domain: GAGVSQSPRYKVTKRGQDVALRCDPISGHVSLYWYRQALGQGPEFLTYFNYEAQQDKSGLPNDRFSAERPEGSISTLTIQRTEQRDSAMYRCASSVRGAGNSPLHFGNGTRLTVT.

This sequence joins TRBV29-1 and TRBJ1-2; weak D call: TRBD1 (5 bases). The germline V gene encodes CDR1 SQVTM and CDR2 ANQGSEA. The CDR3 is 13 amino acids. V lost 7 bases and J 2 bases, leaving 14 bases between the germline ends. The CDR3 DNA reads as TGCAGCGCATGGGGGGACCTCAACTATGGCTACACCTTC. This encodes CSAWGDLNYGYTF.

The chain links TRBV3-1 (or the pseudogene TRBV3-2) to TRBJ1-2; D remains ambiguous. Germline V gene sequence: CDR1 LGHDT, CDR2 YNNKEL (reference sequence). With 4 bases removed from V and 0 bases from J, the gap between germline ends came to 12 bases. CDR3 length: 15 amino acids. The CDR3 sequence: CASSPPQLANYGYTF. In nucleotides, the CDR3 is TGTGCCAGCAGCCCTCCACAGTTAGCTAACTATGGCTACACCTTC.

This clone was seen a single time. V and J are TRBV7-9 and TRBJ2-1; D unresolved. Between the trimmed V and J ends, which lost 8 bases and 7 bases, there was a span of 15 bases. The CDR3 contains 13 residues. Per germline, CDR1 SEHNR and CDR2 FQNEAQ (reference sequence). The DNA for the CDR3 is TGTGCCAGCTCAAGATCAGGTCCGAATGAGCAGTTCTTC. It is translated as CASSRSGPNEQFF.

V gene TRBV10-2 combines with J gene TRBJ2-2, with 7 bases identical to TRBD2. Trimming removed 2 bases from V and 4 bases from J; junction bases left unmatched: 4. The CDR3 extends over 15 amino acids. Germline CDR1 and CDR2: WSHSY and SAAADI. CDR3 DNA: TGCGCCAGCAGTGAGGAGCGGGGTCTCACCGGGGAGCTGTTTTTT. Protein product: CASSEERGLTGELFF.

This chain links TRBV6-2 or TRBV6-3 with TRBJ2-4; D may be TRBD2 (5 bases). The CDR3 has 15 amino acids. Trimming removed 1 base from V and 0 bases from J, with 7 bases in between. In germline, CDR1 is MNHEY, CDR2 SVGEGT. CDR3 sequence (DNA): TGTGCCAGCAGTTACTTGGACTTAGCCAAAAACATTCAGTACTTC. Translation: CASSYLDLAKNIQYF.